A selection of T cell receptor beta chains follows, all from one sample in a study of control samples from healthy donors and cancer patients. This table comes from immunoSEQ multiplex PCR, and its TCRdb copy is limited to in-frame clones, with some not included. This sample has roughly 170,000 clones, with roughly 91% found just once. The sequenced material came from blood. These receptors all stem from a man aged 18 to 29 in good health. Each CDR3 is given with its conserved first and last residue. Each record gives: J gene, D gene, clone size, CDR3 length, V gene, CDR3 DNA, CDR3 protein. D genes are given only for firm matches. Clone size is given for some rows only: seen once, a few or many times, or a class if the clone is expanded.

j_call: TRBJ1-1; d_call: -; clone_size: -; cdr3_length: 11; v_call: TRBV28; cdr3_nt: TGTGCCAGCAGTTTATTGGGGGTAGCTTTCTTT; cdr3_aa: CASSLLGVAFF
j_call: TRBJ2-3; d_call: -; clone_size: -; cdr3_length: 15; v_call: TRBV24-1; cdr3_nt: TGTGCCACCAGTGATCCGGCGGGGACCACAGATACGCAGTATTTT; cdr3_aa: CATSDPAGTTDTQYF
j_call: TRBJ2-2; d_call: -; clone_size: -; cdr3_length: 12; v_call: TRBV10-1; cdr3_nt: TGCGCCAGTTCCTTATCCACCGGGGAGCTGTTTTTT; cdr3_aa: CASSLSTGELFF
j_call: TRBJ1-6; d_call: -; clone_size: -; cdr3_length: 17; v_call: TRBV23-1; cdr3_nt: TGCGCCAGCAGTCGGGATGGGCCAAGAGTTTCCAATTCACCCCTCCACTTT; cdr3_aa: CASSRDGPRVSNSPLHF
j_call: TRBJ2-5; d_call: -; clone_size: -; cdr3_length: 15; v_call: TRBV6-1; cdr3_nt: TGTGCCAGCAGTGAGGCGGGACACGCACAAGAGACCCAGTACTTC; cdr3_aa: CASSEAGHAQETQYF
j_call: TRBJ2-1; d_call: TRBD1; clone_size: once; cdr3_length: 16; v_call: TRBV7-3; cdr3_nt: TGTGCCAGCAGCCCCCAGGGGCAGGGGGCCTACAATGAGCAGTTCTTC; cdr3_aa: CASSPQGQGAYNEQFF
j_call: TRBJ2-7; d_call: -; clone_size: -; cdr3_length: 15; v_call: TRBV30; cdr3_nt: TGTGCCTGGAGTGTATGGGGTCAGGGGGGCGGGGAGCAGTACTTC; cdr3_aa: CAWSVWGQGGGEQYF
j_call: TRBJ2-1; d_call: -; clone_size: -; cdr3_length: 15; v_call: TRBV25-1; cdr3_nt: TGTGCCAGCAGTAAGAAGGGACGGAACTACAATGAGCAGTTCTTC; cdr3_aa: CASSKKGRNYNEQFF
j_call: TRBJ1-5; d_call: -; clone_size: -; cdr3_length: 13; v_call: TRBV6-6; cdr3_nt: TGTGCCAGCAGTTACACCACGAATCAGCCCCAGCATTTT; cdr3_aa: CASSYTTNQPQHF
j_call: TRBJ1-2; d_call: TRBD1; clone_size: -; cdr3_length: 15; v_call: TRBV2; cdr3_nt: TGTGCCAGCAGGAGGGGACAGGAGTTCGGCTATGGCTACACCTTC; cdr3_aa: CASRRGQEFGYGYTF
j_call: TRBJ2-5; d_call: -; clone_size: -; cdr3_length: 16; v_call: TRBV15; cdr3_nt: TGTGCCACCAGAGACGCGGGGGCCGGGGTGCAAGAGACCCAGTACTTC; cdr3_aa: CATRDAGAGVQETQYF
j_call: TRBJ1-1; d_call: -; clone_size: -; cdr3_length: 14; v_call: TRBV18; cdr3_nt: TGTGCCAGCTCACCCCAAGGGGGAAACACTGAAGCTTTCTTT; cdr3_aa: CASSPQGGNTEAFF
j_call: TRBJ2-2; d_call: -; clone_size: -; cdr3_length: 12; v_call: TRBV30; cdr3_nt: TGTGCCTGGAGTGCATCTACCGGGGAGCTGTTTTTT; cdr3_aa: CAWSASTGELFF
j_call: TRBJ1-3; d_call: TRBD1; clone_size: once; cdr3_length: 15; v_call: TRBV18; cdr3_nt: TGTGCCAGCTCATATGGACAGGGAGCTGGAAACACCATATATTTT; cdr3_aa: CASSYGQGAGNTIYF
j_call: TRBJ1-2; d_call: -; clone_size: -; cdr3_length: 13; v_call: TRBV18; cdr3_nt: TGTGCCAGCTCACCAGACAGCGTCTATGGCTACACCTTC; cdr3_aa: CASSPDSVYGYTF
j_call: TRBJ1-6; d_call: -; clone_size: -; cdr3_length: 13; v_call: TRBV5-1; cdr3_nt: TGCGCCAGCAGCTTGACGGCTGGCTCACCCCTCCACTTT; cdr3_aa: CASSLTAGSPLHF
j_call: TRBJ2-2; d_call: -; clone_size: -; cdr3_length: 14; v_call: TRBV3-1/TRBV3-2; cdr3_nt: TGTGCCAGCAGCCAAAGAGGGGTTACCGGGGAGCTGTTTTTT; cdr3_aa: CASSQRGVTGELFF
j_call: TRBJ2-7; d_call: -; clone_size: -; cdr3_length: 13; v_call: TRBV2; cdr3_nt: TGTGCCAGCAGTGAAAGGGGGGCCTACGAGCAGTACTTC; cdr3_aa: CASSERGAYEQYF
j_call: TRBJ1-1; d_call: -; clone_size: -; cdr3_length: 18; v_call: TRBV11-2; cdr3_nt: TGTGCCAGCAGCCCTAGATTCGGAAGGACACCCTTACCCACTGAAGCTTTCTTT; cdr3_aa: CASSPRFGRTPLPTEAFF
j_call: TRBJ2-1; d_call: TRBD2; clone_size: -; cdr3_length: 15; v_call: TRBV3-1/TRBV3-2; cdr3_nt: TGTGCCAGCAGCCGCTTAGCGGGGACGTACAATGAGCAGTTCTTC; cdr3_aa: CASSRLAGTYNEQFF
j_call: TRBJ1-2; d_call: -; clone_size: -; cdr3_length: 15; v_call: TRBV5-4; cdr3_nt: TGTGCCAGCAGCCCGGAACCGACCCAGGGCTATGGCTACACCTTC; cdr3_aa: CASSPEPTQGYGYTF
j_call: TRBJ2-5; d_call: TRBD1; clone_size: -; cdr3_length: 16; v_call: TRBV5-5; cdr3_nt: TGTGCCAGCAGCTTGGACGGACAGGGGGAAGGCGAGACCCAGTACTTC; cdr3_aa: CASSLDGQGEGETQYF
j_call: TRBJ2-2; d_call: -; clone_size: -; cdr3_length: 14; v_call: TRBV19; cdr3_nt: TGTGCCAGTAGTATAGATATCAACACCGGGGAGCTGTTTTTT; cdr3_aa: CASSIDINTGELFF
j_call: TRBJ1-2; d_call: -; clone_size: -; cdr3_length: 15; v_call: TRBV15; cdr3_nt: TGTGCCACCAGCAGAGAGAAGAGGCCTCTGGGGGGCTACACCTTC; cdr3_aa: CATSREKRPLGGYTF
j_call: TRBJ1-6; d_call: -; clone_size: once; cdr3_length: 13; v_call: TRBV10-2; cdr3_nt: TGCGCCAGCAGTGAGTCGGAGGAGTCACCCCTCCACTTT; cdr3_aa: CASSESEESPLHF
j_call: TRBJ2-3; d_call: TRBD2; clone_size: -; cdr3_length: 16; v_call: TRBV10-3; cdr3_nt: TGTGCCATCAGTGGCGAGGGACTAGCGGCCTACGAAGCGCAGTATTTT; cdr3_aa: CAISGEGLAAYEAQYF
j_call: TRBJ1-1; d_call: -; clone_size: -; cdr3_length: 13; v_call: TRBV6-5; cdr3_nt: TGTGCCAGCAGTCGTCAGGGTAACACTGAAGCTTTCTTT; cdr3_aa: CASSRQGNTEAFF
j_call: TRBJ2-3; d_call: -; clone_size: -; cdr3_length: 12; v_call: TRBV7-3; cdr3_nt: TGTGCCAGCAGCTTAATGGGCGATACGCAGTATTTT; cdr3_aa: CASSLMGDTQYF
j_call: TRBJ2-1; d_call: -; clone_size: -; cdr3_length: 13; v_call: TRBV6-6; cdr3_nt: TGTGCCAGCACCGTCAGCTCCTACAATGAGCAGTTCTTC; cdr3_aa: CASTVSSYNEQFF
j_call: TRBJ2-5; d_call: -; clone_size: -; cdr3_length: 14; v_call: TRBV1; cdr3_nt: TGCACCAGCAGCCAAGGAAAAGCGGGAGAGACCCAGTACTTC; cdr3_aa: CTSSQGKAGETQYF
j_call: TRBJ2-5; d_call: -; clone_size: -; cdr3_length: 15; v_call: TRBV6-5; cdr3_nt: TGTGCCAGCAGTTACCCCGGGACACCGCAAGAGACCCAGTACTTC; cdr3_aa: CASSYPGTPQETQYF
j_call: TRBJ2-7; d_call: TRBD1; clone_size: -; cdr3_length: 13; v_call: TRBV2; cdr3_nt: TGTGCCAGCGGGACAGGGGATTTGAGTGAGCAGTACTTC; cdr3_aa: CASGTGDLSEQYF
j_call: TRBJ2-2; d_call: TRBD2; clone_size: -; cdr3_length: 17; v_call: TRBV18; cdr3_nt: TGTGCCAGCTCACGGAGTGGACTAGCGGTGAACACCGGGGAGCTGTTTTTT; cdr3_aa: CASSRSGLAVNTGELFF